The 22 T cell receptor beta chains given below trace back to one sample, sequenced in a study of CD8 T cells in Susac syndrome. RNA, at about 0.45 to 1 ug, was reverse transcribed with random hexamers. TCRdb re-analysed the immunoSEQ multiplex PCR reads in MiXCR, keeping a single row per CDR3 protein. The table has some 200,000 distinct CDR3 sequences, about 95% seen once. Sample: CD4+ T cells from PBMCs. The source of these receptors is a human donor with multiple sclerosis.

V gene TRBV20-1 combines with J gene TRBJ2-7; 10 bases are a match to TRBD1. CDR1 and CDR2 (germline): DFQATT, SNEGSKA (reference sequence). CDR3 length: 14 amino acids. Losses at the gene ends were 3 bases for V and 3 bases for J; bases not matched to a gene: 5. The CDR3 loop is CSASFGDRGYEQYF. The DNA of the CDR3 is TGCAGTGCTAGTTTCGGGGACAGGGGCTACGAGCAGTACTTC.

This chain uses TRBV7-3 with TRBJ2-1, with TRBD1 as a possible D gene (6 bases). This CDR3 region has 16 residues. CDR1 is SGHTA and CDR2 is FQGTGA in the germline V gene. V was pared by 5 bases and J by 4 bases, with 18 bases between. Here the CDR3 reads CASSATGTPPYNEQFF. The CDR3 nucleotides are TGTGCCAGCAGCGCTACCGGGACACCTCCGTACAATGAGCAGTTCTTC. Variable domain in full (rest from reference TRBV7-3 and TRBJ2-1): GAGVSQTPSNKVTEKGKYVELRCDPISGHTALYWYRQSLGQGPEFLIYFQGTGAADDSGLPNDRFFAVRPEGSVSTLKIQRTERGDSAVYLCASSATGTPPYNEQFFGPGTRLTVL.

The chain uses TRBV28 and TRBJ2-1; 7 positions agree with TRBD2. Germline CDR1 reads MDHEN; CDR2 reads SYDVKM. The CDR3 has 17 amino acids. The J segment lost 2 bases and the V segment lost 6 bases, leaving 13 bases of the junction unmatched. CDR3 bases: TGTGCCAGCAGCGAATCTCGAGCGGGAAGTCCCTACAATGAGCAGTTCTTC. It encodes CASSESRAGSPYNEQFF.

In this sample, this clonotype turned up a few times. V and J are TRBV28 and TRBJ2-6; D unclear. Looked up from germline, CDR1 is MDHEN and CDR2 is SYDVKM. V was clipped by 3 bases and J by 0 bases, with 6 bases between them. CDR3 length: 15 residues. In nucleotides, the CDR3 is TGTGCCAGCAGTTTCTTTGGCTCTGGGGCCAACGTCCTGACTTTC. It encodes CASSFFGSGANVLTF.

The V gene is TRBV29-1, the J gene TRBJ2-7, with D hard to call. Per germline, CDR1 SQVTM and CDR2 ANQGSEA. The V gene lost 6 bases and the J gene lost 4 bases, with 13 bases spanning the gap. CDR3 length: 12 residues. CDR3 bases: TGCAGCGTACGACACAAAGGATACGAGCAGTACTTC. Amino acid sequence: CSVRHKGYEQYF.

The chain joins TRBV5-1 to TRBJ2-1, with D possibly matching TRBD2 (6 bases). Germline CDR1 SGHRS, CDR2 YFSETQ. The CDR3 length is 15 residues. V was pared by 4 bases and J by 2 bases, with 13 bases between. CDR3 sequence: CASSQYGSPYNEQFF. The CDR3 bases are TGCGCCAGCAGCCAGTACGGGAGTCCCTACAATGAGCAGTTCTTC.

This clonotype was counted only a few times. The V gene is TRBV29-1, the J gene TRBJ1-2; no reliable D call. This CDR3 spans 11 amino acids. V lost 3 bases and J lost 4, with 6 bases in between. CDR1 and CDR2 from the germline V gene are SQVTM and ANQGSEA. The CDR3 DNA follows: TGCAGCGTTGATCGTCCCTATGGCTACACCTTC. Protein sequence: CSVDRPYGYTF.

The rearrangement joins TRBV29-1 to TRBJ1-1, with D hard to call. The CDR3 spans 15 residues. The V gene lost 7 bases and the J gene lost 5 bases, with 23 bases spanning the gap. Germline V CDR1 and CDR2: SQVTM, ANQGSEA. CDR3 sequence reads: CSATQQEKFGTEAFF. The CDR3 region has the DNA TGCAGCGCAACGCAACAAGAAAAATTTGGAACTGAAGCTTTCTTT.

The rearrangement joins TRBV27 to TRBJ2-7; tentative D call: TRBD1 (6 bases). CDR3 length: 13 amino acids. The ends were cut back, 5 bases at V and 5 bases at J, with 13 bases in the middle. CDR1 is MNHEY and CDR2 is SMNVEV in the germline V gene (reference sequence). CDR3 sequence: CASSERDTHEQYF. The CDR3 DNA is TGTGCCAGCAGTGAAAGGGACACTCACGAGCAGTACTTC.

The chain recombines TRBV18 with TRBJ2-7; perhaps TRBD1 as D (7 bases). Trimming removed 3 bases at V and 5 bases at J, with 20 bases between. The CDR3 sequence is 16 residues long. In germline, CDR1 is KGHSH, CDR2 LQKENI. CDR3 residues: CASSPNTAGQTDEQYF. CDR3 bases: TGTGCCAGCTCACCCAATACCGCGGGACAGACCGACGAGCAGTACTTC.

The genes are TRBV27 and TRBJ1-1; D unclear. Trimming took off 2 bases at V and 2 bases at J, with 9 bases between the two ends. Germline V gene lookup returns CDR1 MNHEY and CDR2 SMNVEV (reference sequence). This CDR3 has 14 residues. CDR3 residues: CASSLGSINTEAFF. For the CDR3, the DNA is TGTGCCAGCAGTTTAGGTTCGATTAACACTGAAGCTTTCTTT.

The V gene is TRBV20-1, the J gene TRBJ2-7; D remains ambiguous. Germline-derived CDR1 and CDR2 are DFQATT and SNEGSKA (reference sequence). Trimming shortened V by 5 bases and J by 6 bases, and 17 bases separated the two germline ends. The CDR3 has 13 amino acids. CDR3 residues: CSAQRFPPGEQYF. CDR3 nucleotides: TGCAGTGCTCAGAGATTCCCACCGGGCGAGCAGTACTTC.

The CDR3 nucleotides read TGTGCCAGCAGCCCCGGACTAGCGGGAGATGACAATGAGCAGTTCTTC. Its protein product is CASSPGLAGDDNEQFF. This chain connects TRBV11-3 to TRBJ2-1; TRBD2 matches 13 bases. The germline V gene has CDR1 SGHNT and CDR2 YENEEA. This CDR3 is 16 amino acids long. V trimming: 5 bases; J trimming: 5 bases; junction bases outside the gene matches: 6.

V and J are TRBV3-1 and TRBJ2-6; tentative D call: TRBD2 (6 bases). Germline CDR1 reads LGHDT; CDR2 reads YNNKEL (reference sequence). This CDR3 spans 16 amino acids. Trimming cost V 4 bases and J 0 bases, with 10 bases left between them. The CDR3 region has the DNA TGTGCCAGCAGCCCCCAGACTAGCTCTGGGGCCAACGTCCTGACTTTC. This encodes CASSPQTSSGANVLTF.

As DNA, the CDR3 is TGCAGTGCTAGAGATCAGGATACGACCTATGGCTACACCTTC. The encoded protein is CSARDQDTTYGYTF. The chain combines TRBV20-1 with TRBJ1-2, with D hard to call. From germline, CDR1 is DFQATT and CDR2 SNEGSKA (reference sequence). This CDR3 contains 14 residues. Trimming took off 0 bases at V and 4 bases at J, with 12 bases between the two ends.

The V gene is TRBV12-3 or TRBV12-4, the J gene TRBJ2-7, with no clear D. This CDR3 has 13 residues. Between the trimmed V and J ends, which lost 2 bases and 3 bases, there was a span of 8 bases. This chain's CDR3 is CASSLRGYYEQYF. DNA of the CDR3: TGTGCCAGCAGTTTAAGAGGCTACTACGAGCAGTACTTC.

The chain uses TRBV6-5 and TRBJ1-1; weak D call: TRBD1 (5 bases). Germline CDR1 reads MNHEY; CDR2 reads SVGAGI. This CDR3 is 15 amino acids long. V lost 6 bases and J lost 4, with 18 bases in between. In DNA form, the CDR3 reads TGTGCCAGCAGGCTTATTAGGGAGGGGAGCACTGAAGCTTTCTTT. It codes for CASRLIREGSTEAFF.

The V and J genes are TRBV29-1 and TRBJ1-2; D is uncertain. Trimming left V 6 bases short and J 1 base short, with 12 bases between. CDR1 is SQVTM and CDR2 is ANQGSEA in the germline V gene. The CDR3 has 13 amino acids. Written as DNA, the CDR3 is TGCAGCGTCTCCTATCGCCATAACTATGGCTACACCTTC. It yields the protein CSVSYRHNYGYTF. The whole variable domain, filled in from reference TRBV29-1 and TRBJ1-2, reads SAVISQKPSRDICQRGTSLTIQCQVDSQVTMMFWYRQQPGQSLTLIATANQGSEATYESGFVIDKFPISRPNLTFSTLTVSNMSPEDSSIYLCSVSYRHNYGYTFGSGTRLTVV.

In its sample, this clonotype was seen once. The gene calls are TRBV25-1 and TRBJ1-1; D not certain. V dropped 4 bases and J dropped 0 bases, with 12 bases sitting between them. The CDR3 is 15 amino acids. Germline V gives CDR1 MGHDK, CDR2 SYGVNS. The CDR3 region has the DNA TGTGCCAGCAGTGCCATAGGGCTGGTGAACACTGAAGCTTTCTTT. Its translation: CASSAIGLVNTEAFF.

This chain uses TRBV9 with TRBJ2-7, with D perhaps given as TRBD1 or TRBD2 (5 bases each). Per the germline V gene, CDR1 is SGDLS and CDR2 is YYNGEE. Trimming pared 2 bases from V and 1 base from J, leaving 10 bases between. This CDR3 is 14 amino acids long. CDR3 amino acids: CASSVGRTSYEQYF. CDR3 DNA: TGTGCCAGCAGCGTGGGACGGACGTCCTACGAGCAGTACTTC. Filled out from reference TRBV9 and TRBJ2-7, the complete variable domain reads DSGVTQTPKHLITATGQRVTLRCSPRSGDLSVYWYQQSLDQGLQFLIQYYNGEERAKGNILERFSAQQFPDLHSELNLSSLELGDSALYFCASSVGRTSYEQYFGPGTRLTVT.

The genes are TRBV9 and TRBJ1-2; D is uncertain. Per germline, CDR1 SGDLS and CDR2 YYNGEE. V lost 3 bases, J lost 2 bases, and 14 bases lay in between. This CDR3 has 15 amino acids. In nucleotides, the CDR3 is TGTGCCAGCAGCGATTTTGAGTGGGGAAACTATGGCTACACCTTC. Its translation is CASSDFEWGNYGYTF.

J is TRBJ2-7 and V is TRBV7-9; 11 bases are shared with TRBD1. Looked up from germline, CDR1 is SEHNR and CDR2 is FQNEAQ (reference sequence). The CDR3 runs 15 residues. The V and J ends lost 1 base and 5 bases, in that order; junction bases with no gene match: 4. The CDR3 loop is CASSLGTGGTDEQYF. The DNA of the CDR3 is TGTGCCAGCAGCTTAGGGACAGGGGGCACGGACGAGCAGTACTTC.